The 32 T cell receptor beta chains in this list originate from one sample, sequenced in a study of blood T cell repertoires in COVID-19. The repertoire was sequenced with immunoSEQ multiplex PCR; TCRdb's copy has only in-frame clones and lacks some. The sample contains about 210,000 clones, 86% of which appear only once. Material: PBMCs or T cells enriched from blood (not recorded which). The receptor set was obtained from a woman in her 40s in a cohort exposed to, infected with or recovered from COVID-19 (not recorded which).

The chain recombines TRBV18 with TRBJ2-5; 11 bases are a match to TRBD1. J lost 5 bases, V lost 5 bases, and 16 bases had no gene match. CDR1 is KGHSH and CDR2 is LQKENI in the germline V gene. The CDR3 totals 18 residues. The CDR3 DNA reads as TGTGCCAGCTCATCCCGAGCCGGAGGACAGGGGGCGTGGGAGACCCAGTACTTC. Protein sequence: CASSSRAGGQGAWETQYF.

The chain employs TRBV6-2 or TRBV6-3 and TRBJ1-5; no clear D gene. The length of the CDR3 is 12 residues. Germline loops: CDR1 MNHEY, CDR2 SVGEGT. Trimming removed 5 bases at V and 6 bases at J, with 8 bases between. CDR3 bases: TGTGCCAGCAGTCAGGCAGGTCAGCCCCAGCATTTT. Its protein product is CASSQAGQPQHF.

This chain links TRBV5-5 with TRBJ1-2; 7 nucleotides align to TRBD1. Trimming cost V 0 bases and J 4 bases; bases outside gene matches: 3. Germline values: CDR1 SGHKS, CDR2 YYEKEE (reference sequence). The length of the CDR3 is 14 residues. The CDR3 reads CASSLDRGPYGYTF. The CDR3 nucleotides are TGTGCCAGCAGCTTGGACAGGGGCCCCTATGGCTACACCTTC. Drawing the rest from reference TRBV5-5 and TRBJ1-2, the complete variable domain is DAGVTQSPTHLIKTRGQQVTLRCSPISGHKSVSWYQQVLGQGPQFIFQYYEKEERGRGNFPDRFSARQFPNYSSELNVNALLLGDSALYLCASSLDRGPYGYTFGSGTRLTVV.

The chain joins TRBV5-1 to TRBJ1-2; D is undetermined. The V gene lost 2 bases and the J gene lost 6 bases, with 23 bases spanning the gap. CDR1 and CDR2 (germline): SGHRS, YFSETQ. CDR3 length equals 17 residues. The DNA for the CDR3 is TGCGCCAGCAGCTTAGCCAGAGTTAATTCTCGGGAGGATGGCTACACCTTC. It specifies CASSLARVNSREDGYTF.

The genes are TRBV2 and TRBJ1-1; maybe TRBD1 (5 bases). The CDR3 loop spans 13 amino acids. V lost 2 bases and J 4 bases, leaving 8 bases between the germline ends. The germline CDR1 and CDR2 sequences are SNHLY and FYNNEI. The CDR3 loop is CASSEFGGTEAFF. The CDR3 DNA reads TGTGCCAGCAGTGAATTCGGGGGCACTGAAGCTTTCTTT.

The J gene is TRBJ1-2, the V gene TRBV5-6; D not resolved. The V and J ends lost 2 bases and 2 bases respectively, with 4 bases between them. Germline V CDR1 and CDR2: SGHDT, YYEEEE. The CDR3 has 12 amino acids. The DNA for the CDR3 is TGTGCCAGCAGCTTACAGAACTATGGCTACACCTTC. As protein: CASSLQNYGYTF.

The table lists this clone with a count of one. The rearrangement uses TRBV7-2 and TRBJ1-5, with D maybe TRBD1 (6 bases). Trimming shortened V by 1 base and J by 5 bases, and 9 bases separated the two germline ends. CDR3 length: 14 amino acids. Per the germline V gene, CDR1 is SGHTA and CDR2 is FQGNSA. The CDR3 nucleotides are TGTGCCAGCAGCTTAGTACAGGGTTATCAGCCCCAGCATTTT. Protein sequence: CASSLVQGYQPQHF.

This chain connects TRBV7-7 to TRBJ2-5, with 12 nucleotides matching TRBD2. The CDR3 length is 17 residues. Germline CDR1 and CDR2: SSHAT and FNYEAQ (reference sequence). Trimming removed 5 bases from V and 7 bases from J; junction bases left unmatched: 14. This chain's CDR3 is CASSPGSLAGGVGTQYF. DNA for the CDR3: TGTGCCAGCAGCCCTGGCTCACTAGCGGGGGGAGTGGGGACCCAGTACTTC.

The V and J genes are TRBV5-5 and TRBJ1-5; tentatively, D is TRBD1 (5 bases). V shed 4 bases and J shed 9 bases, with 20 bases lying between them. The germline V gene has CDR1 SGHKS and CDR2 YYEKEE (reference sequence). The CDR3 loop spans 15 amino acids. The CDR3 bases are TGTGCCAGCAGCGCGGGACCTGACTTAAGGGCGCCCCAGCATTTT. Encoded protein: CASSAGPDLRAPQHF.

The chain carries TRBV23-1 and TRBJ1-5, with D uncertain. TRBV23-1 qualifies as an ORF whose function is uncertain. The CDR3 has 15 residues. Trimming removed 4 bases at V and 0 bases at J, with 10 bases between. The CDR3 loop is CASSLHFISNQPQHF. DNA for the CDR3: TGCGCCAGCAGTCTCCATTTCATTAGCAATCAGCCCCAGCATTTT.

This chain connects TRBV27 to TRBJ1-5; D uncertain. CDR1 and CDR2 from the germline V gene are MNHEY and SMNVEV (reference sequence). The CDR3 has 14 amino acids. V was trimmed by 3 bases and J by 0 bases, leaving 6 bases between them. The DNA of the CDR3 is TGTGCCAGCAGTTTCTATTATAGCAATCAGCCCCAGCATTTT. Residues: CASSFYYSNQPQHF.

This chain connects TRBV11-2 to TRBJ2-7; maybe TRBD1 (5 bases). Trimming shortened V by 5 bases and J by 5 bases, and 13 bases separated the two germline ends. Germline assignment: CDR1 SGHAT and CDR2 FQNNGV. This CDR3 spans 13 amino acids. The CDR3 DNA sequence: TGTGCCAGCAGCCCGGACCTAGGGGACGAGCAGTACTTC. Translated: CASSPDLGDEQYF.

The chain couples TRBV9 to TRBJ2-1, with 9 bases identical to TRBD2. CDR1 and CDR2 (germline): SGDLS, YYNGEE. The trim removed 2 bases at V and 5 bases at J, leaving 2 bases unmatched. The CDR3 runs to 14 residues. In DNA, the CDR3 is TGTGCCAGCAGCGTGACTAGCGGCCACAATGAGCAGTTCTTC. Protein sequence: CASSVTSGHNEQFF. Full variable domain (missing parts from reference TRBV9 and TRBJ2-1): DSGVTQTPKHLITATGQRVTLRCSPRSGDLSVYWYQQSLDQGLQFLIQYYNGEERAKGNILERFSAQQFPDLHSELNLSSLELGDSALYFCASSVTSGHNEQFFGPGTRLTVL.

In nucleotides, the CDR3 is TGTGCCTGGGACCCACAGACCCTGGGCACAGATACGCAGTATTTT. Its protein is CAWDPQTLGTDTQYF. The J gene is TRBJ2-3, the V gene TRBV30, with D hard to call. The germline V and J ends were trimmed by 5 bases and 1 base, with 16 bases remaining between them. The CDR3 has 15 residues. The germline V gene has CDR1 GTSNPN and CDR2 SVGIG (reference sequence).

The chain joins TRBV6-6 to TRBJ1-1; TRBD1 might be the D (5 bases). With 2 bases removed from V and 1 base from J, the gap between germline ends came to 11 bases. The CDR3 spans 15 residues. Per germline, CDR1 MNHNY and CDR2 SVGAGI (reference sequence). The chain's CDR3 is CASSYPTTANTEAFF. The CDR3 DNA sequence: TGTGCCAGCAGTTACCCCACGACAGCGAACACTGAAGCTTTCTTT.

V is TRBV13 and J is TRBJ2-7; 11 positions agree with TRBD2. Losses at the gene ends were 5 bases for V and 5 bases for J; bases not matched to a gene: 5. Germline assignment: CDR1 PRHDT and CDR2 FYEKMQ (reference sequence). This CDR3 is 14 amino acids long. The CDR3 DNA reads as TGTGCCAGCAGCCATAGCGGGAGGGCCCACGAGCAGTACTTC. It specifies CASSHSGRAHEQYF.

This clone was counted a single time. The rearrangement joins TRBV19 to TRBJ2-3; possible D gene TRBD1, 5 bases. Germline-derived CDR1 and CDR2 are LNHDA and SQIVND (reference sequence). The ends were cut back, 5 bases at V and 7 bases at J, with 13 bases in the middle. CDR3 size: 13 residues. CDR3 amino acids: CASSFSGIYTQYF. The CDR3 bases are TGTGCCAGTAGTTTTTCAGGGATCTATACGCAGTATTTT.

This chain joins TRBV7-9 and TRBJ2-3, with D possibly TRBD2 on 7 matching bases. Trimming removed 5 bases from V and 7 bases from J, with 25 bases in between. The CDR3 has 17 amino acids. The germline CDR1 and CDR2 sequences are SEHNR and FQNEAQ (reference sequence). The CDR3 is CASSPPRGGPHSYTQYF. CDR3 sequence (DNA): TGTGCCAGCAGCCCCCCTCGCGGGGGCCCCCACTCCTATACGCAGTATTTT.

The chain links TRBV7-9 to TRBJ1-1; D is unresolved. V gave up 2 bases and J gave up 11 bases, with 24 bases separating them. This CDR3 comprises 16 residues. CDR1 and CDR2 (germline): SEHNR, FQNEAQ (reference sequence). CDR3 sequence: CASSLSSDDEGVEAFF. CDR3 nucleotide sequence: TGTGCCAGCAGCTTATCATCAGATGACGAAGGTGTGGAGGCTTTCTTT.

The chain joins TRBV7-2 to TRBJ1-2; tentative D call: TRBD1 (5 bases). Trimming cost V 3 bases and J 6 bases, with 11 bases left between them. The CDR3 contains 13 residues. Per germline, CDR1 SGHTA and CDR2 FQGNSA. The CDR3 protein is CASSFGGADGYTF. The CDR3 DNA is TGTGCCAGCAGCTTCGGTGGGGCGGATGGCTACACCTTC.

This chain connects TRBV5-1 to TRBJ2-2; 15 nucleotides align to TRBD2. The length of the CDR3 is 19 residues. Germline CDR1 SGHRS, CDR2 YFSETQ. V dropped 8 bases and J dropped 0; count of bases not matched to a gene: 11. In nucleotides, the CDR3 is TGCGCCAGTCACCCGATTGGGACTAGCGGGGGGACGAACACCGGGGAGCTGTTTTTT. Its translation is CASHPIGTSGGTNTGELFF.

The V and J genes are TRBV5-1 and TRBJ2-2, with D possibly being TRBD1 (6 bases). CDR1 is SGHRS and CDR2 is YFSETQ in the germline V gene. The CDR3 has 13 amino acids. V lost 2 bases and J lost 5, with 7 bases in between. The CDR3 region is CASSFRGTGELFF. CDR3 in DNA: TGCGCCAGCAGCTTCAGGGGAACCGGGGAGCTGTTTTTT. The variable domain in full, with the rest retrieved from reference TRBV5-1 and TRBJ2-2, is KAGVTQTPRYLIKTRGQQVTLSCSPISGHRSVSWYQQTPGQGLQFLFEYFSETQRNKGNFPGRFSGRQFSNSRSEMNVSTLELGDSALYLCASSFRGTGELFFGEGSRLTVL.

V usage is TRBV24-1 and J usage is TRBJ2-1; unclear D gene. Trimming left V 0 bases short and J 6 bases short, with 2 bases between. The CDR3 sequence is 12 residues long. The germline V gene has CDR1 KGHDR and CDR2 SFDVKD. The CDR3 coding sequence is TGTGCCACCAGTGATTTGCTCAATGAGCAGTTCTTC. The encoded protein is CATSDLLNEQFF.

The V gene is TRBV4-1, the J gene TRBJ2-5; the match to TRBD1 covers 7 bases. The CDR3 length is 15 residues. Trimming removed 5 bases from V and 2 bases from J; junction bases left unmatched: 8. Germline V gives CDR1 MGHRA, CDR2 YSYEKL. As DNA, the CDR3 is TGCGCCAGCAGCGCCAGGGGGTCGGAACAAGAGACCCAGTACTTC. It is translated as CASSARGSEQETQYF.

This chain joins TRBV2 and TRBJ2-1; D perhaps matches TRBD2 (6 bases). CDR3 length: 14 amino acids. V dropped 7 bases and J dropped 10 bases, with 20 bases sitting between them. CDR1 and CDR2 (germline): SNHLY, FYNNEI. CDR3 protein: CASTRRDSKLEQFF. The CDR3 bases are TGTGCCAGCACCCGAAGGGACTCCAAGTTGGAGCAGTTCTTC.

Only one count was recorded for this clone. The CDR3 spells CASSSYSGTGLIYGYTF. In DNA form, the CDR3 reads TGTGCCAGCAGCTCCTACTCCGGGACAGGGCTAATCTATGGCTACACCTTC. The genes are TRBV5-5 and TRBJ1-2; 9 bases are shared with TRBD1. There are 17 residues in the CDR3. Per the germline V gene, CDR1 is SGHKS and CDR2 is YYEKEE (reference sequence). V trimming: 3 bases; J trimming: 4 bases; junction bases outside the gene matches: 13.

This clone was seen at least ten times. V and J are TRBV3-1 (or the pseudogene TRBV3-2) and TRBJ2-1; D unresolved. V was pared by 8 bases and J by 7 bases, with 9 bases between. Looked up from germline, CDR1 is LGHDT and CDR2 is YNNKEL (reference sequence). The CDR3 totals 11 residues. The CDR3 sequence is CASGMLNEQFF. The CDR3 nucleotides are TGTGCCAGCGGCATGTTGAATGAGCAGTTCTTC.

V and J are TRBV4-1 and TRBJ1-4; D gene unclear. The V end lost 4 bases, the J end lost 6 bases, and 15 bases lay between the germline ends. Germline lookup yields CDR1 MGHRA and CDR2 YSYEKL. The CDR3 spans 15 residues. CDR3 in amino acids: CASSPYKLTDEKLFF. The CDR3 DNA reads as TGCGCCAGCAGCCCCTATAAGTTAACGGATGAAAAACTGTTTTTT.

This chain connects TRBV28 to TRBJ2-2, with a possible D match to TRBD2 (6 bases). CDR3 length: 14 amino acids. Germline CDR1 reads MDHEN; CDR2 reads SYDVKM. Trimming cost V 5 bases and J 6 bases, with 13 bases left between them. This CDR3 is CASSLGTLSGELFF. The CDR3 DNA sequence: TGTGCCAGCAGTCTTGGGACTCTGTCCGGGGAGCTGTTTTTT.

The chain couples TRBV11-3 to TRBJ2-3; D unclear. Germline CDR1 SGHNT, CDR2 YENEEA. This CDR3 contains 15 residues. V gave up 6 bases and J gave up 2 bases, with 15 bases separating them. This chain's CDR3 is CASSPHIINTDTQYF. The CDR3 DNA is TGTGCCAGCAGTCCACATATTATTAACACAGATACGCAGTATTTT.

This clone was counted only a few times. This chain uses TRBV2 with TRBJ2-5; unclear D gene. The length of the CDR3 is 10 residues. The germline V gene has CDR1 SNHLY and CDR2 FYNNEI. Deletions cut 3 bases from V and 7 bases from J, with 3 bases between. The CDR3 nucleotides read TGTGCCAGCAGTGATCGGACCCAGTACTTC. Protein sequence: CASSDRTQYF.

The chain is built from TRBV12-3 or TRBV12-4 and TRBJ2-1; D gene uncertain. The CDR3 is 13 residues long. V lost 4 bases, J lost 2 bases, and 6 bases lay in between. The CDR3 is CASSSGPYNEQFF. The CDR3 DNA follows: TGTGCCAGCAGTTCGGGTCCCTACAATGAGCAGTTCTTC.